Listed below are T cell receptor beta chains from one sample, sequenced in a study of CD8 T cells in Susac syndrome. TCRdb recomputed calls from the immunoSEQ multiplex PCR reads with MiXCR, one row per CDR3 protein. The sample shows just over 300,000 distinct CDR3 sequences, approximately 90% of them seen only once. Source material: CD4+ T cells from PBMCs. Receptor source: a human donor with multiple sclerosis. The CDR3 runs from the conserved cysteine through the conserved F or W. The D gene is left open where the match is weak. Only some rows state a clone size, as once, few, many or a class for expanded clones.

clone_size | cdr3_length | j_call | v_call | d_call | cdr3_aa | cdr3_nt
- | 14 | TRBJ1-5 | TRBV20-1 | - | CSASRGYSNQPQHF | TGCAGTGCTAGTAGGGGGTATAGCAATCAGCCCCAGCATTTT
- | 13 | TRBJ1-2 | TRBV5-1 | TRBD1 | CASRYDRGEGYTF | TGCGCCAGCAGATACGACAGGGGGGAAGGCTACACCTTC
- | 13 | TRBJ2-3 | TRBV4-1 | - | CASSHSIPDTQYF | TGCGCCAGCAGCCACTCAATTCCAGATACGCAGTATTTT
- | 15 | TRBJ1-3 | TRBV29-1 | TRBD1 | CSVARGGATGNTIYF | TGCAGCGTTGCAAGAGGGGGCGCGACTGGAAACACCATATATTTT
- | 17 | TRBJ2-1 | TRBV12-5 | - | CASGLQPLATVDNEQFF | TGTGCTAGTGGTTTGCAGCCTTTGGCAACCGTGGACAATGAGCAGTTCTTC
- | 14 | TRBJ2-7 | TRBV18 | - | CASSQDREGGEQYF | TGTGCCAGCTCACAGGACCGAGAGGGCGGCGAGCAGTACTTC
- | 16 | TRBJ2-3 | TRBV6-5 | TRBD2 | CASSYLISGTSDTQYF | TGTGCCAGCAGTTACCTGATTAGCGGGACCTCAGATACGCAGTATTTT
- | 14 | TRBJ1-1 | TRBV20-1 | TRBD1 | CSASIRGLRPEAFF | TGCAGTGCCTCTATCAGGGGGCTGAGGCCTGAAGCTTTCTTT
- | 13 | TRBJ2-1 | TRBV11-1 | - | CASSLRLDNEQFF | TGTGCCAGCAGCTTAAGACTAGACAATGAGCAGTTCTTC
once | 16 | TRBJ1-2 | TRBV4-3 | TRBD1 | CASSQDWTTGNYGYTF | TGCGCCAGCAGCCAAGATTGGACGACAGGGAACTATGGCTACACCTTC
- | 15 | TRBJ2-7 | TRBV19 | TRBD2 | CASSIRAGASYEQYF | TGTGCCAGTAGTATAAGGGCGGGAGCGTCCTACGAGCAGTACTTC
- | 13 | TRBJ2-5 | TRBV20-1 | - | CSARLGLRETQYF | TGCAGTGCCCGGTTAGGGTTAAGAGAGACCCAGTACTTC
- | 12 | TRBJ2-3 | TRBV7-2 | - | CASSFLGAAQYF | TGTGCCAGCAGCTTCCTGGGGGCGGCGCAGTATTTT
- | 15 | TRBJ1-5 | TRBV2 | - | CASSSENGSNQPQHF | TGTGCCAGCAGTTCAGAGAATGGAAGCAATCAGCCCCAGCATTTT
- | 13 | TRBJ2-4 | TRBV29-1 | - | CSVADLAKNIQYF | TGCAGCGTCGCGGACCTAGCCAAAAACATTCAGTACTTC
- | 15 | TRBJ2-5 | TRBV20-1 | TRBD2 | CSARRLAGNPETQYF | TGCAGTGCTAGACGACTAGCGGGTAACCCAGAGACCCAGTACTTC
- | 15 | TRBJ1-2 | TRBV12-3/TRBV12-4 | - | CASRLGGLRNYGYTF | TGTGCCAGCAGACTCGGCGGACTCCGCAACTATGGCTACACCTTC
- | 15 | TRBJ2-2 | TRBV12-3/TRBV12-4 | TRBD1 | CASSWGQGNTGELFF | TGTGCCAGCAGCTGGGGACAGGGGAACACCGGGGAGCTGTTTTTT
- | 15 | TRBJ2-7 | TRBV19 | TRBD2 | CASSIATSAAYEQYF | TGTGCCAGTAGTATCGCGACTAGCGCGGCCTACGAGCAGTACTTC
- | 15 | TRBJ1-1 | TRBV18 | - | CASSLAEVANTEAFF | TGTGCCAGCTCACTAGCAGAGGTGGCGAACACTGAAGCTTTCTTT